The 26 T cell receptor beta chains below all came from one sample that was sequenced in a study of shared clonotypes between healthy human individuals. Naive CD8 populations comprised CD45RO-negative cells positively selected for CCR7, excluding terminally differentiated effector memory CD45RA+ cells. Profiled with immunoSEQ multiplex PCR; TCRdb holds only in-frame clones, not every one. The sample holds about 2.1 million clones, roughly 95% seen once. Sequenced input: naive CD8+ T cells from PBMCs. These receptors were obtained from a man between 18 and 29 years old in good health. Some clones in this sample may be carry-over from other donors' samples.

The chain carries TRBV19 and TRBJ1-1; TRBD1 agrees at 9 bases. V gave up 1 base and J gave up 6 bases; unmatched junction bases: 6. In germline, CDR1 is LNHDA, CDR2 SQIVND (reference sequence). This CDR3 region has 15 residues. The CDR3 DNA is TGTGCCAGTAGTATAGTGAGGGACAGGGTTTCTGAAGCTTTCTTT. Translated: CASSIVRDRVSEAFF.

V usage is TRBV29-1 and J usage is TRBJ2-3; TRBD2 matches at 10 bases. Germline-derived CDR1 and CDR2 are SQVTM and ANQGSEA. V lost 8 bases, J lost 6 bases, and 5 bases stayed unmatched. This CDR3 spans 12 amino acids. The CDR3 region is CSLAGDTDTQYF. CDR3 bases: TGCAGCCTAGCGGGGGACACGGATACGCAGTATTTT.

The gene calls are TRBV19 and TRBJ1-5; the D gene is possibly TRBD1 (6 bases). V dropped 6 bases and J dropped 7 bases, with 19 bases sitting between them. This CDR3 region has 15 residues. Germline CDR1 and CDR2: LNHDA and SQIVND (reference sequence). The chain's CDR3 is CASSSTGVGGQPQHF. The CDR3, as DNA: TGTGCCAGTAGCTCGACAGGCGTCGGCGGCCAGCCCCAGCATTTT.

The genes are TRBV13 and TRBJ2-5; 9 bases agree with TRBD2. The J segment lost 5 bases and the V segment lost 5 bases, leaving 15 bases of the junction unmatched. The CDR3 covers 17 residues. In germline, CDR1 is PRHDT, CDR2 FYEKMQ (reference sequence). CDR3 in DNA: TGTGCCAGCAGCAAGTGGACTAGCGTAAAAGTCAGGGAGACCCAGTACTTC. The encoded protein is CASSKWTSVKVRETQYF.

The J gene is TRBJ2-1, the V gene TRBV19; no definite D call. V was shortened by 0 bases and J by 5 bases, with 14 bases between the two germline ends. Germline V gives CDR1 LNHDA, CDR2 SQIVND (reference sequence). The CDR3 consists of 16 residues. For the CDR3, the DNA is TGTGCCAGTAGTATAGATCAGTCCATCACTCACAATGAGCAGTTCTTC. It yields the protein CASSIDQSITHNEQFF.

As regards this clone: The same CDR3 also results from other DNA sequences found in this sample. CDR3 sequence reads: CASSSTVNTEAFF. In nucleotides, the CDR3 is TGTGCCAGCAGCTCTACAGTGAACACTGAAGCTTTCTTT. The rearrangement joins TRBV7-8 to TRBJ1-1; D gene ambiguous. CDR3 length: 13 amino acids. V shed 4 bases and J shed 0 bases, with 6 bases lying between them. Germline V gene lookup returns CDR1 SGHVS and CDR2 FQNEAQ. The whole variable domain, filled in from reference TRBV7-8 and TRBJ1-1, reads GAGVSQSPRYKVAKRGQDVALRCDPISGHVSLFWYQQALGQGPEFLTYFQNEAQLDKSGLPSDRFFAERPEGSVSTLKIQRTQQEDSAVYLCASSSTVNTEAFFGQGTRLTVV.

This chain links TRBV28 with TRBJ2-7, with TRBD1 identical over 7 bases. The CDR3 is made up of 15 amino acids. Per germline, CDR1 MDHEN and CDR2 SYDVKM. Trimming took 5 bases from V and 3 from J; bases not matched to a gene: 10. The CDR3 region is CASSPPTGTVYEQYF. Here the CDR3 DNA reads TGTGCCAGCAGTCCACCGACAGGGACGGTCTACGAGCAGTACTTC.

The J gene is TRBJ2-1, the V gene TRBV5-1; D is uncertain. Trimming shortened V by 1 base and J by 5 bases, and 10 bases separated the two germline ends. The CDR3 has 14 residues. Germline CDR1 reads SGHRS; CDR2 reads YFSETQ. CDR3 nucleotides: TGCGCCAGCAGCTTGTCTGGGCTCCACAATGAGCAGTTCTTC. Protein sequence: CASSLSGLHNEQFF.

This clone was found once. The gene calls are TRBV5-1 and TRBJ2-1; 10 bases map to TRBD2. Germline V CDR1 and CDR2: SGHRS, YFSETQ. Germline trimming cut 0 bases from V and 7 bases from J; bases unmatched to any gene: 10. The CDR3 is 17 amino acids. The CDR3 reads CASSLGDVAGGWNEQFF. Here the CDR3 DNA reads TGCGCCAGCAGCTTGGGGGATGTAGCGGGAGGTTGGAATGAGCAGTTCTTC.

This sequence joins TRBV9 and TRBJ1-2; no firm D call. The V gene lost 2 bases and the J gene lost 4 bases, with 12 bases spanning the gap. The CDR3 consists of 14 residues. Germline lookup yields CDR1 SGDLS and CDR2 YYNGEE. CDR3: CASSVDGSLYGYTF. The CDR3 DNA is TGTGCCAGCAGCGTGGACGGCTCGCTCTATGGCTACACCTTC. The full variable domain, its missing parts supplied by reference TRBV9 and TRBJ1-2, is DSGVTQTPKHLITATGQRVTLRCSPRSGDLSVYWYQQSLDQGLQFLIQYYNGEERAKGNILERFSAQQFPDLHSELNLSSLELGDSALYFCASSVDGSLYGYTFGSGTRLTVV.

The chain has TRBV11-2 and TRBJ2-7; D remains ambiguous. Germline values: CDR1 SGHAT, CDR2 FQNNGV. The V end lost 5 bases, the J end lost 7 bases, and 9 bases lay between the germline ends. CDR3 length equals 11 residues. The CDR3 DNA reads as TGTGCCAGCAGCCGACCCGGGGAGCAGTACTTC. Translation gives CASSRPGEQYF.

The chain joins TRBV10-3 to TRBJ2-1; TRBD1 aligns across 8 bases. This CDR3 has 14 residues. V lost 8 bases, J lost 7 bases, and 10 bases stayed unmatched. The V gene's germline CDR1 is ENHRY and CDR2 SYGVKD. As DNA, the CDR3 is TGTGCCATCGGTGCGGGACAGGCCGTAAATGAGCAGTTCTTC. It is translated as CAIGAGQAVNEQFF.

On this clone: This same CDR3 is encoded by further DNA sequences in the sample. The rearrangement links TRBV6-1 to TRBJ1-5; D uncertain. CDR1 and CDR2 from the germline V gene are MNHNS and SASEGT. This CDR3 region has 15 residues. The V end was cut by 5 bases, the J end by 0 bases, with 11 bases between. CDR3 nucleotides: TGTGCCAGCAGTCCCCCAAGAGGTAGCAATCAGCCCCAGCATTTT. This sequence encodes CASSPPRGSNQPQHF.

The gene calls are TRBV9 and TRBJ2-1, with 10 bases that match TRBD2. This CDR3 is 16 amino acids long. In germline, CDR1 is SGDLS, CDR2 YYNGEE. With V trimmed by 0 bases and J by 8 bases, 8 bases remained unmatched. CDR3 bases: TGTGCCAGCAGCGTAGGGGCTAGCGGGAGTCATGATGAGCAGTTCTTC. As protein: CASSVGASGSHDEQFF.

The V gene is TRBV5-5, the J gene TRBJ2-7; tentative D call: TRBD2 (5 bases). The V and J ends lost 3 bases and 4 bases respectively, with 11 bases between them. Germline V gene sequence: CDR1 SGHKS, CDR2 YYEKEE (reference sequence). CDR3 length: 13 residues. CDR3 nucleotides: TGTGCCAGCAGCTCCCGGACTCTTTACGAGCAGTACTTC. Residues: CASSSRTLYEQYF.

This chain links TRBV14 with TRBJ1-1; TRBD1 matches at 7 bases. The trim removed 4 bases at V and 1 base at J, leaving 9 bases unmatched. The CDR3 is 16 amino acids. Germline CDR1 reads SGHDN; CDR2 reads FVKESK. This chain's CDR3 is CASSLAYRGGNTEAFF. The CDR3 coding sequence is TGTGCCAGCAGCCTGGCCTACAGGGGCGGGAACACTGAAGCTTTCTTT.

This clone was counted once. The J gene is TRBJ2-2, the V gene TRBV9; tentatively, D is TRBD2 (6 bases). This CDR3 comprises 15 residues. The germline V gene has CDR1 SGDLS and CDR2 YYNGEE. V was cut by 6 bases and J by 3 bases, with 15 bases left in between. The CDR3 protein is CASTGRDFDTGELFF. Here the CDR3 DNA reads TGTGCCAGCACCGGGAGAGATTTCGACACCGGGGAGCTGTTTTTT.

The rearrangement uses TRBV27 and TRBJ2-1; 7 nucleotides match TRBD2. The germline CDR1 and CDR2 sequences are MNHEY and SMNVEV (reference sequence). The CDR3 consists of 17 residues. Trimming removed 0 bases from V and 5 bases from J; junction bases left unmatched: 10. The CDR3 DNA follows: TGTGCCAGCAGTTTATCGTTAGCGGGTACGGCCAACAATGAGCAGTTCTTC. Its protein product is CASSLSLAGTANNEQFF.

This clone has just one count. The gene calls are TRBV19 and TRBJ1-4; no clear D. The CDR3 has 15 residues. V shed 5 bases and J shed 8 bases, with 18 bases lying between them. The germline gives CDR1 LNHDA, CDR2 SQIVND (reference sequence). CDR3 in amino acids: CASSARTTAAEKLFF. The CDR3 nucleotides read TGTGCCAGTAGTGCCAGGACGACGGCGGCCGAAAAACTGTTTTTT.

J is TRBJ2-2 and V is TRBV4-1, with D perhaps matching TRBD1 or TRBD2 (5 bases each). The V end lost 0 bases, the J end lost 4 bases, and 21 bases lay between the germline ends. The CDR3 sequence is 19 residues long. Looked up from germline, CDR1 is MGHRA and CDR2 is YSYEKL. In DNA, the CDR3 is TGCGCCAGCAGCCAAGATCGAGGGGTCAGGGCGAGCAGCACCGGGGAGCTGTTTTTT. Translated: CASSQDRGVRASSTGELFF.

The chain recombines TRBV12-2 with TRBJ2-5; the table assigns TRBD2, which was not confirmed against the DNA. TRBV12-2 is a known pseudogene. There are 15 residues in the CDR3. In DNA, the CDR3 is TGTGCAAGTCGCTGGCGACTAGCGCCCAGGGAGACCCAGTACTTC. It encodes CASRWRLAPRETQYF.

The chain has TRBV11-2 and TRBJ2-5, with 15 bases that match TRBD2. The CDR3 is made up of 18 amino acids. Germline CDR1 reads SGHAT; CDR2 reads FQNNGV. The J segment lost 2 bases and the V segment lost 4 bases, leaving 8 bases of the junction unmatched. The chain's CDR3 is CASSSAPGLAGGQETQYF. For the CDR3, the DNA is TGTGCCAGCAGCTCAGCGCCGGGACTAGCGGGAGGTCAAGAGACCCAGTACTTC.

Of note for this clone: Other DNA sequences in this sample translate to the same CDR3. J is TRBJ2-7 and V is TRBV27; a possible D gene is TRBD1 (6 bases). This CDR3 comprises 14 residues. Trimming pared 2 bases from V and 3 bases from J, leaving 11 bases between. CDR1 and CDR2 (germline): MNHEY, SMNVEV (reference sequence). CDR3 sequence reads: CASSLGQGIYEQYF. The DNA for the CDR3 is TGTGCCAGCAGTTTAGGGCAGGGGATCTACGAGCAGTACTTC.

The chain employs TRBV5-6 and TRBJ2-1; D is perhaps TRBD1 (5 bases). V shed 3 bases and J shed 4 bases, with 11 bases lying between them. The CDR3 is 14 amino acids. The germline CDR1 and CDR2 sequences are SGHDT and YYEEEE. CDR3: CASSWQGQYNEQFF. The CDR3 DNA follows: TGTGCCAGCAGCTGGCAGGGTCAATACAATGAGCAGTTCTTC.

The chain links TRBV11-3 to TRBJ2-2, with D possibly being TRBD2 (5 bases). The germline gives CDR1 SGHNT, CDR2 YENEEA. The ends were cut back, 3 bases at V and 0 bases at J, with 8 bases in the middle. The CDR3 runs 15 residues. The CDR3 region is CASSLEAPNTGELFF. Written as DNA, the CDR3 is TGTGCCAGCAGCTTGGAGGCCCCGAACACCGGGGAGCTGTTTTTT.

This sequence joins TRBV28 and TRBJ2-7; no definite D call. Germline V gene sequence: CDR1 MDHEN, CDR2 SYDVKM. The CDR3 length is 13 residues. Between the trimmed V and J ends, which lost 5 bases and 4 bases, there was a span of 12 bases. As DNA, the CDR3 is TGTGCCAGCAGTATCCCGCCATCATACGAGCAGTACTTC. This sequence encodes CASSIPPSYEQYF.